This passage covers 4 T cell receptor beta chains from one sample sequenced in a study of CD8+ T cells in alopecia areata. Isolated RNA was reverse transcribed into cDNA used as the sequencing template. The assay was immunoSEQ multiplex PCR, and TCRdb's table has in-frame clones only and misses some. The table shows 150,000 to 200,000 clones, with approximately 70% occurring only once. This material consisted of CD8+ T cells sorted from blood, taken at week 0. Receptor source: a human donor with alopecia areata.

This clone has a handful of counts. J is TRBJ1-5 and V is TRBV4-1; tentative D call: TRBD1 (5 bases). Germline CDR1 reads MGHRA; CDR2 reads YSYEKL. With 1 base removed from V and 4 bases from J, the gap between germline ends came to 11 bases. The CDR3 covers 15 residues. CDR3 sequence reads: CASSQVWDGNQPQHF. CDR3 nucleotide sequence: TGCGCCAGCAGCCAAGTCTGGGACGGTAATCAGCCCCAGCATTTT.

This sequence joins TRBV27 and TRBJ2-1; D tentatively fits TRBD1 or TRBD2 (6 bases each). V was trimmed by 3 bases and J by 6 bases, leaving 18 bases between them. CDR1 and CDR2 (germline): MNHEY, SMNVEV (reference sequence). The CDR3 covers 16 residues. CDR3 sequence: CASSFLPGAISNEQFF. DNA of the CDR3: TGTGCCAGCAGTTTCCTTCCGGGGGCCATTAGCAATGAGCAGTTCTTC.

This clone was observed a few times. V and J are TRBV4-2 and TRBJ2-1; D is perhaps TRBD1 or TRBD2 (6 bases each). The V gene lost 0 bases and the J gene lost 6 bases, with 15 bases spanning the gap. The CDR3 length is 16 residues. Germline CDR1 and CDR2: LGHNA and YNFKEQ. The CDR3 reads CASSQDVGGPLNEQFF. The DNA for the CDR3 is TGTGCCAGCAGCCAAGACGTAGGGGGGCCTCTCAATGAGCAGTTCTTC.

This sequence joins TRBV19 and TRBJ1-2; D might be TRBD1 (6 bases). CDR1 LNHDA and CDR2 SQIVND come from the germline V gene (reference sequence). The CDR3 has 13 residues. The ends were cut back, 8 bases at V and 5 bases at J, with 15 bases in the middle. The CDR3 DNA is TGTGCCAGTTCGTGGGACAATTCTTATGGCTACACCTTC. It is translated as CASSWDNSYGYTF.